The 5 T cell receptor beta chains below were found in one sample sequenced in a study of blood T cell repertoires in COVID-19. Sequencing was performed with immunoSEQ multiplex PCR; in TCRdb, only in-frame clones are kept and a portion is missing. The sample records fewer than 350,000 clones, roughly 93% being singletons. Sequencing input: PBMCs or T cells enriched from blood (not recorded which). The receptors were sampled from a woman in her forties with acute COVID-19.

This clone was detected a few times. The CDR3 here is CASSPMTGLRAFF. The CDR3 DNA follows: TGTGCCAGCAGTCCAATGACAGGGTTAAGAGCTTTCTTT. The V and J genes are TRBV27 and TRBJ1-1; 7 bases are shared with TRBD1. J lost 10 bases, V lost 5 bases, and 10 bases had no gene match. CDR3 size: 13 residues. The V gene's germline CDR1 is MNHEY and CDR2 SMNVEV (reference sequence).

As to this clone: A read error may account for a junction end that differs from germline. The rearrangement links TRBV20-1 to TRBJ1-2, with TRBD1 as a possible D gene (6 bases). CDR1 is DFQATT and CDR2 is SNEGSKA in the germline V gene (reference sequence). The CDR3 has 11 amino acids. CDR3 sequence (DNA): TGCAGTGCTAGAGATCACAGGGATGACCGCTTC. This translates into CSARDHRDDRF.

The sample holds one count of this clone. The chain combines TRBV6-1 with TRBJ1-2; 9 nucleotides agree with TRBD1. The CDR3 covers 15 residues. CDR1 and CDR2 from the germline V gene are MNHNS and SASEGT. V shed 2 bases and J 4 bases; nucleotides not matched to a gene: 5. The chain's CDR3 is CASSELGTGLYGYTF. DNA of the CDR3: TGTGCCAGCAGTGAATTGGGGACAGGGCTCTATGGCTACACCTTC.

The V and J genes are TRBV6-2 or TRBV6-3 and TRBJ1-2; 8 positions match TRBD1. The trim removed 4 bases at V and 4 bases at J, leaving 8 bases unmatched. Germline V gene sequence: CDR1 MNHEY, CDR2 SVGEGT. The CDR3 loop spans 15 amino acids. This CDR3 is CASSFPGTGSYGYTF. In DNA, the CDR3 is TGTGCCAGCAGTTTCCCCGGGACAGGCTCCTATGGCTACACCTTC.

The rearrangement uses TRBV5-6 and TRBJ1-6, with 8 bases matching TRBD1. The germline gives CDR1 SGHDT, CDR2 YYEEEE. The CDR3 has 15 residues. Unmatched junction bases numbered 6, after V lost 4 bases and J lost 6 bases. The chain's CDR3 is CASSPGTGRNSPLHF. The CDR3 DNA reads TGTGCCAGCAGCCCCGGGACAGGACGTAATTCACCCCTCCACTTT.